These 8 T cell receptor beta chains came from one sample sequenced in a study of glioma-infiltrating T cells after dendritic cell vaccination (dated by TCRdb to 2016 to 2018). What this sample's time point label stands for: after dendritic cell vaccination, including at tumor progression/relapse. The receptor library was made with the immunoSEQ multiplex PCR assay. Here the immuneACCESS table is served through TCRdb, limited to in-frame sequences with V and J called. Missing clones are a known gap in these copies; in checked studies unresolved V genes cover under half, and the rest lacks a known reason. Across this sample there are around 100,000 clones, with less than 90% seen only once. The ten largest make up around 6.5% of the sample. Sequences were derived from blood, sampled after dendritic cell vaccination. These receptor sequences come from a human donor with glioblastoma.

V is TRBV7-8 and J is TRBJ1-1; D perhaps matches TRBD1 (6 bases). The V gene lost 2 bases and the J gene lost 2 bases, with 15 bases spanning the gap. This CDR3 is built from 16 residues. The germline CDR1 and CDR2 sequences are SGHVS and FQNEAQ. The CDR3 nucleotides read TGTGCCAGCAGCTTATCCGGGGGGGCAGAAAACACTGAAGCTTTCTTT. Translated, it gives CASSLSGGAENTEAFF.

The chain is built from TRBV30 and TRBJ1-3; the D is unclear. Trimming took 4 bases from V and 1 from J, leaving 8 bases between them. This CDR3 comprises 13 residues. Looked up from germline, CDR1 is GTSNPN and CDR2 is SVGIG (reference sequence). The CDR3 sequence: CAWNGESGNTIYF. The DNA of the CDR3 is TGTGCCTGGAACGGAGAGTCTGGAAACACCATATATTTT.

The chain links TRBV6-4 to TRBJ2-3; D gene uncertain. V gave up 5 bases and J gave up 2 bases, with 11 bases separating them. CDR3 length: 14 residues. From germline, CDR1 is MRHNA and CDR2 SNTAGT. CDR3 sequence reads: CASSIGQFTDTQYF. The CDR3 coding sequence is TGTGCCAGCAGTATTGGCCAATTCACAGATACGCAGTATTTT.

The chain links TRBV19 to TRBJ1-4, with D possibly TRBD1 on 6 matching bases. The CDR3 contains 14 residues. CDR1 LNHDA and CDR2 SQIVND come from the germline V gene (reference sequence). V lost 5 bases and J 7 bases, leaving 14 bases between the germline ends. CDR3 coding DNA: TGTGCCAGTAGTTTCGACAGGCTTCCTGAAAAACTGTTTTTT. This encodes CASSFDRLPEKLFF.

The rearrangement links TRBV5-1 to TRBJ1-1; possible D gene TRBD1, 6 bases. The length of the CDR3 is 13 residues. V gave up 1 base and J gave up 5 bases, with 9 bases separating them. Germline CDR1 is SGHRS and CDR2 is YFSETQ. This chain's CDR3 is CASSLNRATEAFF. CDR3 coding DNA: TGCGCCAGCAGCTTGAACAGGGCTACTGAAGCTTTCTTT. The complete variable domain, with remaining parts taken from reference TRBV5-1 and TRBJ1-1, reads KAGVTQTPRYLIKTRGQQVTLSCSPISGHRSVSWYQQTPGQGLQFLFEYFSETQRNKGNFPGRFSGRQFSNSRSEMNVSTLELGDSALYLCASSLNRATEAFFGQGTRLTVV.

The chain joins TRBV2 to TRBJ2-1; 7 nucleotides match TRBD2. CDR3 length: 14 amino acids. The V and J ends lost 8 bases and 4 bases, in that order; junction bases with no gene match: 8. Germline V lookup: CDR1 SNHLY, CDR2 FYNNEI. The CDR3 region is CASGWTREYNEQFF. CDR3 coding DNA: TGTGCCAGCGGGTGGACTAGAGAATACAATGAGCAGTTCTTC.

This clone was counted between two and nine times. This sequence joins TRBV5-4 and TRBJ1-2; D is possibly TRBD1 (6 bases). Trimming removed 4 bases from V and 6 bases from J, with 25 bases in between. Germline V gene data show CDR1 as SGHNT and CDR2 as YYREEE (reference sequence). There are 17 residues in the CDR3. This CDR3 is CASSAGLPSQGFNGYTF. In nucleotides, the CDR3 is TGTGCCAGCAGCGCCGGTCTACCCTCTCAGGGGTTCAATGGCTACACCTTC.

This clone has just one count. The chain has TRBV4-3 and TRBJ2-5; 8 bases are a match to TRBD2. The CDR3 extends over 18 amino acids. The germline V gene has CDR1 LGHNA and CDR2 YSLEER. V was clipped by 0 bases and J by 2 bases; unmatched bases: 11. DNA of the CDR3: TGCGCCAGCAGCCAAGAGGTTGAGGTAGCGGGGACGCAAGAGACCCAGTACTTC. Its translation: CASSQEVEVAGTQETQYF.